This T cell receptor beta chain emerged from a study of technical replicates of blood from a few donors. Trimming removed 2 bases from V and 4 bases from J, with 11 bases in between. This CDR3 comprises 13 residues. Per germline, CDR1 SQVTM and CDR2 ANQGSEA. Sequencing was performed with immunoSEQ multiplex PCR; in TCRdb, only in-frame clones are kept and a portion is missing. The table has about 75,000 clones, roughly nine tenths seen once; the top ten hold around 4.5%. The source of this sequence is a human donor in good health. Some clones in this sample may be carry-over from other donors' samples. This sequence joins TRBV29-1 and TRBJ1-1; a weak D match, TRBD1 (5 bases). Sequences were obtained from PBMCs. The CDR3 spells CSVELDQGTEAFF. The CDR3 DNA reads TGCAGCGTTGAATTGGATCAGGGCACTGAAGCTTTCTTT. Filled out from reference TRBV29-1 and TRBJ1-1, the complete variable domain reads SAVISQKPSRDICQRGTSLTIQCQVDSQVTMMFWYRQQPGQSLTLIATANQGSEATYESGFVIDKFPISRPNLTFSTLTVSNMSPEDSSIYLCSVELDQGTEAFFGQGTRLTVV.